This T cell receptor beta chain was recovered during a study of low-dose radiotherapy and immunotherapy resistance in tumors. About the study: Individuals in Cohort 2 had 1 Gy per fraction every two weeks, adding up to 13 Gy over 26 weeks. Intravenous nivolumab 240 mg every two weeks plus ipilimumab 1 mg/kg every six weeks was given to patients.

Time point noted: before trial treatment. Eligibility was restricted to patients presenting with advanced solid tumors that lacked tumor-infiltrating lymphocytes. Gene-specific TRAV and TRBV primers were used for first-strand cDNA, covering alpha and beta chains. TCRs were put through approximately 21 PCR cycles of amplification with Phusion. A constant-region primer and the V-primer adapter served as the primer pair. MiXCR, run by TCRdb on the reads, gives a single entry per CDR3 protein. The sample includes around 68,000 distinct CDR3 sequences, about 26% seen only once; the top ten take 6.6%. This clonotype was recorded only once. With 0 bases clipped from V and 2 bases from J, the junction kept 15 bases outside the gene matches. The CDR3 is made up of 20 amino acids.

The specimen comprised PBMCs, sampled before treatment. The sequence derives from a male donor with rectosigmoid adenocarcinoma. The chain joins TRBV23-1 to TRBJ2-7; 11 bases are shared with TRBD1. Being an ORF, TRBV23-1 has a function that is uncertain. The CDR3 loop reads CASSQSKKDRGRRKPYEQYF. The DNA for the CDR3 is TGCGCCAGCAGTCAATCGAAAAAGGACAGGGGGCGCAGAAAACCCTACGAGCAGTACTTC.